This T cell receptor (beta chain) was recorded in a study of shared clonotypes between healthy human individuals. Study at large: The cohort comprised two women and a few men. Their ages spanned 18 to 49 years.

Produced via immunoSEQ multiplex PCR; TCRdb's table is partial and in-frame only. Of approximately 2.3 million clones listed, 85% to 95% are singletons. In germline, CDR1 is SGHNT, CDR2 YYREEE (reference sequence). With V trimmed by 3 bases and J by 2 bases, 6 bases remained unmatched. The CDR3 runs 15 residues. The receptor was derived from a man between 18 and 29 years old in good health. Some clones in this sample may be carry-over from other donors' samples. The sequenced material came from naive CD4+ T cells from PBMCs. Documented subset: CD45RA+ positively selected. The V call is TRBV5-4, the J call TRBJ2-5; 8 bases fit TRBD2. The CDR3 loop reads CASSYGLAEQETQYF. The CDR3, as DNA: TGTGCCAGCAGCTATGGACTAGCAGAACAAGAGACCCAGTACTTC.